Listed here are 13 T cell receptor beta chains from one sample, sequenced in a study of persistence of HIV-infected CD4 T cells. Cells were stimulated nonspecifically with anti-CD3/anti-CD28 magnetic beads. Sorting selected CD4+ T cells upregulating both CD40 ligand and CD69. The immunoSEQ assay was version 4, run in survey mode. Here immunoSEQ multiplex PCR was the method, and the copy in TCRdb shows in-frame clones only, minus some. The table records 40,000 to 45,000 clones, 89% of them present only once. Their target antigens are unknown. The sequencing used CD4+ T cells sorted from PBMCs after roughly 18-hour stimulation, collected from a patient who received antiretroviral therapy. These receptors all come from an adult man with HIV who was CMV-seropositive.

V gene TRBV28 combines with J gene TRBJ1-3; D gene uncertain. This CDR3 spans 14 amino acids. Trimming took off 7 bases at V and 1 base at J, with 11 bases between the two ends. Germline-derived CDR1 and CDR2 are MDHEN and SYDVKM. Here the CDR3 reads CASTIWGSGNTIYF. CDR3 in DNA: TGTGCCAGCACCATATGGGGTTCTGGAAACACCATATATTTT.

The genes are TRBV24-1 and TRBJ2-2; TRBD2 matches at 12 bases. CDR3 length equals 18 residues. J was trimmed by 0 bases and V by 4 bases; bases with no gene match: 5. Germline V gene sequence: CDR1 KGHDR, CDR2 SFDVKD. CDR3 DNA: TGTGCCACCAGTGACCCAACTAGCGGGGGGCCGAACACCGGGGAGCTGTTTTTT. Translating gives CATSDPTSGGPNTGELFF.

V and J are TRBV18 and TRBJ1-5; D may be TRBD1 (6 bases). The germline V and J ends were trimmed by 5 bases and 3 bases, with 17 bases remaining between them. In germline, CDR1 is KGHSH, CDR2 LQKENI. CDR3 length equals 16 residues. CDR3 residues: CASSGGAADFNQPQHF. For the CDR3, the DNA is TGTGCCAGCTCAGGGGGGGCAGCCGACTTCAATCAGCCCCAGCATTTT.

The CDR3 DNA follows: TGTGCCAGCAGGGGGGGCAGTGAGCAGTTCTTC. This codes for CASRGGSEQFF. This chain connects TRBV2 to TRBJ2-1; TRBD1 or TRBD2 may be the D gene (6 bases each). V dropped 6 bases and J dropped 9 bases, with 9 bases sitting between them. This CDR3 spans 11 amino acids. The germline CDR1 and CDR2 sequences are SNHLY and FYNNEI. Filled out from reference TRBV2 and TRBJ2-1, the complete variable domain reads EPEVTQTPSHQVTQMGQEVILRCVPISNHLYFYWYRQILGQKVEFLVSFYNNEISEKSEIFDDQFSVERPDGSNFTLKIRSTKLEDSAMYFCASRGGSEQFFGPGTRLTVL.

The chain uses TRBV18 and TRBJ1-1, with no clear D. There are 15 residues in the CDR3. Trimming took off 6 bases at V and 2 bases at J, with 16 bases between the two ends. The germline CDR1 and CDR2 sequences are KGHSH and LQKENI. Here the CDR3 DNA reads TGTGCCAGCTCTCAATCGGGAGGGAGTAACACTGAAGCTTTCTTT. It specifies CASSQSGGSNTEAFF.

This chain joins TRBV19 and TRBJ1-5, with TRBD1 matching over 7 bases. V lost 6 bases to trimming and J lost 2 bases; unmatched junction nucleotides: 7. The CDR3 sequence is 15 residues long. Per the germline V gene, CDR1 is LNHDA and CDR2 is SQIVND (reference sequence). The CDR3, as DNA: TGTGCCAGTAGCCCGACAGGGCACGGCAATCAGCCCCAGCATTTT. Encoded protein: CASSPTGHGNQPQHF.

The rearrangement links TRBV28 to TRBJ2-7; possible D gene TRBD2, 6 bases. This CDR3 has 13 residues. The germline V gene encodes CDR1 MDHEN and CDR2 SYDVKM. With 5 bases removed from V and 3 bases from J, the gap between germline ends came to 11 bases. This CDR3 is CASSGGEVYEQYF. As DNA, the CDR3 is TGTGCCAGCAGTGGCGGGGAGGTCTACGAGCAGTACTTC.

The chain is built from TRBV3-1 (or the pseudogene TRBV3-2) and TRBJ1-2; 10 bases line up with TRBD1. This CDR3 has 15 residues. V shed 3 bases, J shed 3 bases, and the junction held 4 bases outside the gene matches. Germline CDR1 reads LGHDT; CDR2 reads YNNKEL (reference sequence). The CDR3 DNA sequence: TGTGCCAGCAGCCATGGACAGGGGGTTTACTATGGCTACACCTTC. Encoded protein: CASSHGQGVYYGYTF.

The CDR3 region has the DNA TGTGCCAGCAGTTTCCTTAGGACAGGAGGGACTGAAGCTTTCTTT. Protein product: CASSFLRTGGTEAFF. This sequence joins TRBV6-5 and TRBJ1-1, with 7 positions matching TRBD1. Germline lookup yields CDR1 MNHEY and CDR2 SVGAGI. Losses at the gene ends were 4 bases for V and 5 bases for J; bases not matched to a gene: 10. The CDR3 totals 15 residues.

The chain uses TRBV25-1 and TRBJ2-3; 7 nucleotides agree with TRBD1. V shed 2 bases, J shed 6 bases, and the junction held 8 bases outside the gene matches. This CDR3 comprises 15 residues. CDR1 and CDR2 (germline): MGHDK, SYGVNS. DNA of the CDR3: TGTGCCAGCAGTGAAAAAATGTTCAGGGGGGATACGCAGTATTTT. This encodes CASSEKMFRGDTQYF.

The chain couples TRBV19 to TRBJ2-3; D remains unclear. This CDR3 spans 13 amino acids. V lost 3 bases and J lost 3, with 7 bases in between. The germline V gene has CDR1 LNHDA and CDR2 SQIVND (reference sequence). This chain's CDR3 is CASSIPITDTQYF. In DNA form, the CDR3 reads TGTGCCAGTAGTATCCCAATAACAGATACGCAGTATTTT.

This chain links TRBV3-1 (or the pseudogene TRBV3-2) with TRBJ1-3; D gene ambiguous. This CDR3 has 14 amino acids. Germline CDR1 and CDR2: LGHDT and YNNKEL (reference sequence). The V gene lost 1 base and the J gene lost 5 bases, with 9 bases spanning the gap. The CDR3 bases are TGTGCCAGCAGCCAAGGTCGGTCGCGAAACACCATATATTTT. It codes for CASSQGRSRNTIYF.

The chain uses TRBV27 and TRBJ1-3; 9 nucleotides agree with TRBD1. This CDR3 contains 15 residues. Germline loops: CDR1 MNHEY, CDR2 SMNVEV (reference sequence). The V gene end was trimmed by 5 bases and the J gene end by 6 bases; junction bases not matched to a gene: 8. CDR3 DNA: TGTGCCAGCAGTCCATTGGGACAGGGCGCAAACACCATATATTTT. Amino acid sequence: CASSPLGQGANTIYF.